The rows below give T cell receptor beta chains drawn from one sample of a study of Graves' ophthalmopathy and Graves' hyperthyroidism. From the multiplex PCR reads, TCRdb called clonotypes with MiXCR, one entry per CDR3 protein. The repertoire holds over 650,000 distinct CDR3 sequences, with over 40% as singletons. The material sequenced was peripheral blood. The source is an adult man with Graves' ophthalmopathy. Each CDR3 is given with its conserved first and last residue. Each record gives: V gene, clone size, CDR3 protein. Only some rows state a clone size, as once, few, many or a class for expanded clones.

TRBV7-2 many CASSGIRGTNEKLFF
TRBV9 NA CASSRGGGALFF
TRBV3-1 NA CASSQRVTTTTGELFF
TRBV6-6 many CASSTDGKSGYTF
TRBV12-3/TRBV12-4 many CASGLKQGAHDEQYF
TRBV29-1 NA CSVGQGTRKTQYF
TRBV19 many CASSIRVESTEAFF
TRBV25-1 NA CASSERQSTRWSGYTF
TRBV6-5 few CTSSSVDREVYGYTF
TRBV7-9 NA CASSQAGRFNYGYTF
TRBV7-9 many CASSLGGVETQYF
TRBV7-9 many CASSLGVAAVLEQYF
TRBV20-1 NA CSAISGGATSYEQYF
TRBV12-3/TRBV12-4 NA CASSPGTTPMEQYF
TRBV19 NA CASSIGQGAEASF
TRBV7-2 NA CASSRPQGSETQYF
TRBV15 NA CATRDGTTNEKLFF
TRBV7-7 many CASSPAVGSGKETQYF
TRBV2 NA CASSEDGGGAQYF
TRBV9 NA CASSLNGNRDSPFHF
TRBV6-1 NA CASMIVGGYTF
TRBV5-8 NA CASSQISGANVLTF
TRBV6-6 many CASELNTEAFF
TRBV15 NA CATSEGPAGALYF
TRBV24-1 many CATSDLGSAARPHNQPQHF
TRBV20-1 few CSARRAGGGETQYF
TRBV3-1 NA CASSQGGVAEAFF
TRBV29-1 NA CSVVRGGGFEQFF
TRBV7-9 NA CASSLSIGISRGLTYEQYF
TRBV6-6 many CASSYLAPGRSYGYTF
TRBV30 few CAFRTSGTEAFF
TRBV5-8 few CASSSRTSGTNEQYF
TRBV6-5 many CASSTGEAIEKLFF
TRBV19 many CASRTGTGYEKLFF
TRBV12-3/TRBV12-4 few CASSSLGQGADEQYF
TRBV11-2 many CASSSPGQGRREKLFF
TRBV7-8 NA CASSSQTGGRANEKLFF
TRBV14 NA CASSHRQSSGNTIYF
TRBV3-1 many CASSQGTAGNTIYF